These 18 T cell receptor beta chains share one sample of origin, sequenced in a study of blood T cells in healthy people across ages. A second PCR of roughly 7 to 11 cycles used a sample-barcoded 5' primer and a J-beta primer mix. MiXCR, run by TCRdb on the 5' RACE reads, gives a single entry per CDR3 protein. The data hold hundreds of thousands of distinct CDR3 sequences, with 58% observed a single time. Sequenced sample: blood. These TCRs come from a man aged 60 to 75 in good health.

The table lists this clonotype with a count of one. The V call is TRBV5-1, the J call TRBJ1-2, with unresolved D. CDR1 SGHRS and CDR2 YFSETQ come from the germline V gene. Trimming cost V 0 bases and J 3 bases, with 12 bases left between them. The CDR3 extends over 15 amino acids. The chain's CDR3 is CASSLAIGGDYGYTF. In DNA form, the CDR3 reads TGCGCCAGCAGCTTGGCCATCGGCGGGGACTATGGCTACACCTTC.

This clonotype has only a few counts. One end of the junction varies from germline; a read error may be responsible. The CDR3 spells CASSVGASGGTYQETQYF. The DNA of the CDR3 is TGTGCCAGCAGCGTAGGGGCTAGCGGGGGGACGTACCAAGAGACTCAGTACTTC. The chain combines TRBV9 with TRBJ2-5; 11 bases are a match to TRBD2. This CDR3 has 18 amino acids. Germline V gene lookup returns CDR1 SGDLS and CDR2 YYNGEE.

This chain joins TRBV29-1 and TRBJ1-1; no definite D call. The V gene's germline CDR1 is SQVTM and CDR2 ANQGSEA. The CDR3 has 11 residues. Trimming took 2 bases from V and 12 from J, leaving 13 bases between them. The CDR3 DNA is TGCAGCGTTGAAAGTTCTGGGGTTCCTTTCTTT. Amino acid sequence: CSVESSGVPFF.

The chain employs TRBV6-2 or TRBV6-3 and TRBJ2-7, with a possible D match to TRBD2 (5 bases). The J call may be incorrect, as the DNA end agrees better with TRBJ2-5. Germline CDR1 and CDR2: MNHEY and SVGEGT. The CDR3 covers 18 residues. The CDR3 reads CASSLASGGWNFKETQYF. The DNA for the CDR3 is TGTGCCAGCAGTTTAGCGAGCGGTGGGTGGAACTTCAAAGAGACCCAGTACTTC.

This clonotype was picked up many times. This chain connects TRBV5-1 to TRBJ1-1; D unresolved. CDR3 size: 13 residues. The germline CDR1 and CDR2 sequences are SGHRS and YFSETQ. Deletions cut 0 bases from V and 4 bases from J, with 7 bases between. CDR3 sequence reads: CASSLGGGTEAFF. The CDR3 DNA follows: TGCGCCAGCAGCTTGGGGGGTGGCACTGAAGCTTTCTTT. Complete variable domain (other parts from reference TRBV5-1 and TRBJ1-1): KAGVTQTPRYLIKTRGQQVTLSCSPISGHRSVSWYQQTPGQGLQFLFEYFSETQRNKGNFPGRFSGRQFSNSRSEMNVSTLELGDSALYLCASSLGGGTEAFFGQGTRLTVV.

This clonotype came up a few times. The chain joins TRBV12-3 or TRBV12-4 to TRBJ2-5, with unresolved D. The V end lost 3 bases, the J end lost 6 bases, and 8 bases lay between the germline ends. This CDR3 has 12 amino acids. DNA for the CDR3: TGTGCCAGCAGTTTGGTGGGAAAGACCCAGTACTTC. Encoded protein: CASSLVGKTQYF.

The genes are TRBV7-6 and TRBJ2-3, with 13 positions matching TRBD2. The CDR3 has 18 amino acids. Trimming took 0 bases from V and 5 from J; bases not matched to a gene: 8. Germline V lookup: CDR1 SGHVS, CDR2 FNYEAQ. The CDR3 protein is CASSLAPLAGGQLDTQYF. The CDR3 DNA follows: TGTGCCAGCAGCTTAGCGCCACTAGCGGGGGGGCAGTTAGATACGCAGTATTTT.

V usage is TRBV7-2 and J usage is TRBJ2-5, with TRBD2 matching over 10 bases. The ends lost 5 bases at V and 1 base at J; junction bases unmatched: 7. This CDR3 is built from 16 residues. Germline V CDR1 and CDR2: SGHTA, FQGNSA. CDR3 sequence reads: CASSATLAGAQETQYF. The CDR3 DNA reads as TGTGCCAGCAGCGCGACCCTAGCGGGGGCCCAAGAGACCCAGTACTTC.

This clonotype was picked up many times. This chain uses TRBV27 with TRBJ2-6; D remains unclear. Germline V gives CDR1 MNHEY, CDR2 SMNVEV (reference sequence). This CDR3 region has 13 residues. With 0 bases removed from V and 3 bases from J, the gap between germline ends came to 0 bases. This CDR3 reads CASSLSGANVLTF. CDR3 sequence (DNA): TGTGCCAGCAGTTTATCTGGGGCCAACGTCCTGACTTTC. Using reference TRBV27 and TRBJ2-6 for the parts outside the CDR3, the full variable domain is EAQVTQNPRYLITVTGKKLTVTCSQNMNHEYMSWYRQDPGLGLRQIYYSMNVEVTDKGDVPEGYKVSRKEKRNFPLILESPSPNQTSLYFCASSLSGANVLTFGAGSRLTVL.

The chain recombines TRBV20-1 with TRBJ2-7; perhaps TRBD2 as D (5 bases). The CDR3 is 13 amino acids. Trimming took off 3 bases at V and 3 bases at J, with 12 bases between the two ends. The germline V gene encodes CDR1 DFQATT and CDR2 SNEGSKA (reference sequence). The CDR3 DNA reads as TGCAGTGCTAGCAGGCGGGTTGGCTACGAGCAGTACTTC. This codes for CSASRRVGYEQYF.

This clonotype has just one count. Here the CDR3 reads CASSSLGVNTEAFF. Written as DNA, the CDR3 is TGTGCCAGCAGCTCCCTCGGCGTGAACACTGAAGCTTTCTTT. The genes are TRBV7-9 and TRBJ1-1; D is ambiguous. Germline-derived CDR1 and CDR2 are SEHNR and FQNEAQ (reference sequence). V dropped 4 bases and J dropped 0 bases, with 9 bases sitting between them. The CDR3 contains 14 residues.

This clonotype was seen once. V gene TRBV6-5 combines with J gene TRBJ2-2; tentative D call: TRBD2 (6 bases). V was trimmed by 5 bases and J by 4 bases, leaving 14 bases between them. CDR1 is MNHEY, CDR2 SVGAGI, per germline. This CDR3 has 15 residues. This chain's CDR3 is CASSRRGMGTGELFF. In nucleotides, the CDR3 is TGTGCCAGCAGTCGGAGGGGCATGGGCACCGGGGAGCTGTTTTTT.

In this sample, this clonotype turned up a few times. This chain connects TRBV7-9 to TRBJ2-7; D may be TRBD2 (5 bases). The CDR3 is made up of 14 amino acids. Trimming left V 6 bases short and J 2 bases short, with 14 bases between. CDR1 SEHNR and CDR2 FQNEAQ come from the germline V gene (reference sequence). The CDR3: CASRREQATYEQYF. Here the CDR3 DNA reads TGTGCCAGCAGAAGGGAGCAGGCCACCTACGAGCAGTACTTC.

The gene calls are TRBV7-2 and TRBJ2-7; 12 nucleotides match TRBD2. Germline-derived CDR1 and CDR2 are SGHTA and FQGNSA. The CDR3 spans 18 residues. V dropped 5 bases and J dropped 7; count of bases not matched to a gene: 18. The chain's CDR3 is CASSLIRRLAGEYNEQYF. The CDR3 coding sequence is TGTGCCAGCAGCCTAATCCGAAGACTAGCGGGGGAATACAATGAGCAGTACTTC.

The chain joins TRBV20-1 to TRBJ1-2; D remains ambiguous. Trimming removed 6 bases from V and 8 bases from J, with 22 bases in between. CDR3 length equals 14 residues. CDR1 and CDR2 from the germline V gene are DFQATT and SNEGSKA (reference sequence). CDR3 amino acids: CSAPKNRALGGYTF. The DNA for the CDR3 is TGCAGTGCCCCGAAAAACCGGGCCCTAGGAGGCTACACCTTC.

To note about this clonotype: One end of the junction varies from germline; a read error may be responsible. V gene TRBV7-2 combines with J gene TRBJ1-2; TRBD1 is a possible D gene (5 bases). The CDR3 sequence is 13 residues long. Germline CDR1 is SGHTA and CDR2 is FQGNSA. The chain's CDR3 is CASRQDFNYDYTF. The CDR3 bases are TGTGCCAGCAGACAGGACTTCAACTATGACTACACCTTC.

This chain uses TRBV12-3 or TRBV12-4 with TRBJ2-3; either TRBD1 or TRBD2 may fit D (5 bases each). V was pared by 6 bases and J by 2 bases, with 12 bases between. The CDR3 runs to 14 residues. CDR3 sequence (DNA): TGTGCCAGCAGCCGCAGAGGGACCACAGATACGCAGTATTTT. Encoded protein: CASSRRGTTDTQYF.

This clonotype was seen once. A junction boundary mismatches the germline segment, possibly from a read error. The J gene is TRBJ2-1, the V gene TRBV5-1; 8 nucleotides line up with TRBD1. Germline CDR1 SGHRS, CDR2 YFSETQ. The CDR3 sequence is 15 residues long. CDR3 amino acids: CANSFEGQGYNEQFF. DNA of the CDR3: TGCGCCAACAGCTTTGAAGGACAGGGCTACAATGAGCAGTTCTTC.